This T cell receptor (beta chain) was found in a study of PD-1 blockade in classical Hodgkin lymphoma. Study information: Treatment was intravenous nivolumab, 3 mg/kg every 2 weeks, until progression. General study findings and limits: Researchers reported that CD4+ TCR diversity, though not CD8+, rose significantly by C4D1.

Each of the patients experienced relapse following autologous stem cell transplantation, and their brentuximab vedotin exposure differed. Patients showed best responses of complete response, partial response or progressive disease. Data came from immunoSEQ multiplex PCR; TCRdb stores just in-frame clones and leaves some out. The data show about 72,000 clones, 90% to 95% seen once. The CDR3 spans 16 residues. Notes on this clone: Its antigen remains unidentified.

V gene TRBV21-1 combines with J gene TRBJ1-5; TRBD1 was called by the table and not checked on the DNA. TRBV21-1 represents a pseudogene. This specimen was peripheral blood mononuclear cells (PBMCs), taken at baseline. The receptor's source is a human donor with classical Hodgkin lymphoma. The CDR3 here is CASSTHHRDNNQPQHF. CDR3 sequence (DNA): TGTGCCAGCAGCACCCACCACCGGGACAACAATCAGCCCCAGCATTTT.